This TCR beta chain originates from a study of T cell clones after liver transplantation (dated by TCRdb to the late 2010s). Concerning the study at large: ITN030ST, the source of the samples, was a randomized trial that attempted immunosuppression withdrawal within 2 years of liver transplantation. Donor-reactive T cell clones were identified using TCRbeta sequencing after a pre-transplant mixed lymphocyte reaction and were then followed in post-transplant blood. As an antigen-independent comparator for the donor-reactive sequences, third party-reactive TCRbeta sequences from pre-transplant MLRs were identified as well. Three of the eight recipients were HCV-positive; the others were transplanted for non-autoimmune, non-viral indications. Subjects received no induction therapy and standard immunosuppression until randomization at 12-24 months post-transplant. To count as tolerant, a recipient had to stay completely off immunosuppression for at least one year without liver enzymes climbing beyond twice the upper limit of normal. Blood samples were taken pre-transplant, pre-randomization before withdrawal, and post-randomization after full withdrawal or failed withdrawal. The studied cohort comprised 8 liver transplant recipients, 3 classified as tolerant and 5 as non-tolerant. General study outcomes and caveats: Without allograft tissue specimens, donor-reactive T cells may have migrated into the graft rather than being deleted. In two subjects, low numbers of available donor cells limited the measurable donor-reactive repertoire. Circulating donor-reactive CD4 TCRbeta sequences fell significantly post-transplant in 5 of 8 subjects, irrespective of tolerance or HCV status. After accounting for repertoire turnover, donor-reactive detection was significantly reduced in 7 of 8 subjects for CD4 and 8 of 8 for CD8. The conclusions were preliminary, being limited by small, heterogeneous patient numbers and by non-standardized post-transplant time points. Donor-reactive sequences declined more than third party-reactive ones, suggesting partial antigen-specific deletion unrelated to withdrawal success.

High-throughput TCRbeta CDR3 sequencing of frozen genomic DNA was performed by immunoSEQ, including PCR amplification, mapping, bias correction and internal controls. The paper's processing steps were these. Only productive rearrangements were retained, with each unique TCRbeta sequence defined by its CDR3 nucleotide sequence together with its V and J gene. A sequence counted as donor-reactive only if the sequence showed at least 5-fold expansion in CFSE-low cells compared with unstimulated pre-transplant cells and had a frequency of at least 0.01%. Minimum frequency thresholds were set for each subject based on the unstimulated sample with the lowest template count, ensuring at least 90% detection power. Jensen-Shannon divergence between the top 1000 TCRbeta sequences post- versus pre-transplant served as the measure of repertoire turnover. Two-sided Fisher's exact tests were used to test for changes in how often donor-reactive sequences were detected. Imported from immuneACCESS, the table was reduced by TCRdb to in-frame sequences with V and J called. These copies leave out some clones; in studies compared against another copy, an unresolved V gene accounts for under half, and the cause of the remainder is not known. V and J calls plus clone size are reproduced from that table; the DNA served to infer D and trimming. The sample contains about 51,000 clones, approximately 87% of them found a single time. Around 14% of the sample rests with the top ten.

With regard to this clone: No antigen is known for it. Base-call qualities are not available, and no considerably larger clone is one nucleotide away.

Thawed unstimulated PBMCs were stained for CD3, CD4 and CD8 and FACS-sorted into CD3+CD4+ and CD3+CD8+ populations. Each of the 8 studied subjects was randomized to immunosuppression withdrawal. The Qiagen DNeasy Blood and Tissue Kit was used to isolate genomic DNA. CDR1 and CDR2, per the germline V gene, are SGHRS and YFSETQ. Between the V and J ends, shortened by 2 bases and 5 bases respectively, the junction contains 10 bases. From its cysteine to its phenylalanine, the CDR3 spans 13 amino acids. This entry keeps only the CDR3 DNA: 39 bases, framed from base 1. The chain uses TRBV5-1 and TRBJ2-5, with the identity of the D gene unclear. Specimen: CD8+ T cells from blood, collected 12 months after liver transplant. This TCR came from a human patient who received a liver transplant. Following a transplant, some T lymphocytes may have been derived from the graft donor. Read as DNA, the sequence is TGCGCCAGCAGCTTCAGTATTGGGGAGACCCAGTACTTC. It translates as CASSFSIGETQYF.